This entry lists 28 T cell receptor beta chains sequenced from one sample in a study of T-cell reconstitution after alpha-beta-depleted transplantation in children. Unique molecular identifiers were built into the TCRbeta library. TCRdb reprocessed the PCR reads via MiXCR and lists one record per CDR3 protein. The sample carries around 960,000 distinct CDR3 sequences, about 29% recorded once. Source: PBMCs, mostly from graft donor cells, taken 360 days after TCRalphabeta/CD19-depleted stem cell transplant. All receptors derive from a boy in the first two years of life who had a stem cell transplant for SCID, so the T cells may come from the graft donor.

The chain recombines TRBV24-1 with TRBJ1-4; D is undetermined. There are 14 residues in the CDR3. The germline CDR1 and CDR2 sequences are KGHDR and SFDVKD. V lost 4 bases and J 5 bases, leaving 10 bases between the germline ends. Here the CDR3 reads CATSDPALNEKLFF. CDR3 nucleotide sequence: TGTGCCACCAGTGACCCCGCCCTAAATGAAAAACTGTTTTTT.

In its sample, this clonotype was seen many times. This chain joins TRBV15 and TRBJ2-5; D possibly corresponds to TRBD2 (6 bases). The CDR3 extends over 10 amino acids. Per the germline V gene, CDR1 is LNHNV and CDR2 is YYDKDF (reference sequence). The germline V and J ends were trimmed by 9 bases and 4 bases, with 6 bases remaining between them. This CDR3 reads CATGGETQYF. DNA for the CDR3: TGTGCCACGGGGGGAGAGACCCAGTACTTC.

This clonotype came up many times. The chain combines TRBV7-6 with TRBJ1-1; 7 bases line up with TRBD1. Trimming at V came to 5 bases and at J to 1 base, leaving 4 bases not matched to a gene. Germline V CDR1 and CDR2: SGHVS, FNYEAQ. The CDR3 length is 14 residues. CDR3 sequence reads: CASSAGTANTEAFF. CDR3 coding DNA: TGTGCCAGCAGCGCTGGGACAGCGAACACTGAAGCTTTCTTT.

This clonotype was picked up a small number of times. The chain carries TRBV7-2 and TRBJ2-3; D perhaps matches TRBD1 (7 bases). Germline values: CDR1 SGHTA, CDR2 FQGNSA. This CDR3 has 15 residues. The V end was cut by 4 bases, the J end by 0 bases, with 11 bases between. This CDR3 reads CASSWAGGSTDTQYF. In DNA form, the CDR3 reads TGTGCCAGCAGCTGGGCAGGGGGGAGCACAGATACGCAGTATTTT.

This clonotype is a singleton in its sample. The chain carries TRBV20-1 and TRBJ2-1, with 7 bases fitting TRBD1. The CDR3 covers 12 residues. With 6 bases clipped from V and 6 bases from J, the junction kept 5 bases outside the gene matches. Looked up from germline, CDR1 is DFQATT and CDR2 is SNEGSKA (reference sequence). CDR3: CSAQEGANEQFF. The CDR3, as DNA: TGCAGTGCCCAAGAGGGGGCCAATGAGCAGTTCTTC.

This clonotype was observed a few times. The genes are TRBV3-1 and TRBJ1-2; D unclear. This CDR3 is built from 13 residues. CDR1 LGHDT and CDR2 YNNKEL come from the germline V gene (reference sequence). V lost 3 bases, J lost 2 bases, and 7 bases lay in between. The CDR3 region has the DNA TGTGCCAGCAGCCAGAGTTCGAACTATGGCTACACCTTC. It yields the protein CASSQSSNYGYTF.

V and J are TRBV11-2 and TRBJ1-6, with TRBD1 identical over 11 bases. J lost 10 bases, V lost 8 bases, and 1 base had no gene match. The CDR3 runs 12 residues. CDR1 and CDR2 from the germline V gene are SGHAT and FQNNGV. The CDR3 protein is CASGTGGSPLHF. CDR3 nucleotide sequence: TGTGCCAGCGGGACAGGGGGGTCACCCCTCCACTTT.

This clonotype turned up a few times. The chain couples TRBV5-5 to TRBJ2-5; 7 nucleotides align to TRBD1. The CDR3 has 16 amino acids. Looked up from germline, CDR1 is SGHKS and CDR2 is YYEKEE (reference sequence). The junction had 10 bases not matched to a gene; V was cut back by 3 bases and J by 2 bases. DNA for the CDR3: TGTGCCAGCAGCTACGCTTGGACAGGAACGCAAGAGACCCAGTACTTC. As protein: CASSYAWTGTQETQYF.

This clonotype has ten or more counts. This CDR3 reads CASRDSGGLINEQFF. The DNA of the CDR3 is TGTGCCAGCAGAGATAGCGGGGGGCTAATAAATGAGCAGTTCTTC. The V and J genes are TRBV6-1 and TRBJ2-1; 10 bases align to TRBD2. Germline CDR1 and CDR2: MNHNS and SASEGT. The length of the CDR3 is 15 residues. The J segment lost 7 bases and the V segment lost 6 bases, leaving 9 bases of the junction unmatched.

This clonotype appeared a few times. This chain joins TRBV12-3 or TRBV12-4 and TRBJ2-5; D is ambiguous. Trimming removed 8 bases from V and 1 base from J, with 8 bases in between. The CDR3 is made up of 12 amino acids. The chain's CDR3 is CASRASQETQYF. CDR3 coding DNA: TGTGCCAGCCGGGCCTCCCAAGAGACCCAGTACTTC.

The chain uses TRBV5-1 and TRBJ2-7; D call uncertain. The CDR3 spans 17 residues. Germline CDR1 and CDR2: SGHRS and YFSETQ. Trimming took 0 bases from V and 4 from J, leaving 20 bases between them. The CDR3 reads CASSLVGRKLTVYEQYF. CDR3 in DNA: TGCGCCAGCAGCTTGGTTGGTCGGAAACTAACAGTTTACGAGCAGTACTTC.

This chain joins TRBV6-1 and TRBJ1-3; maybe TRBD1 (5 bases). V lost 5 bases to trimming and J lost 2 bases, with 13 bases between them. Per the germline V gene, CDR1 is MNHNS and CDR2 is SASEGT. The CDR3 sequence is 15 residues long. The CDR3 region is CASSQTDSPGNTIYF. The CDR3 nucleotides are TGTGCCAGCAGTCAAACCGACAGCCCTGGAAACACCATATATTTT.

The genes are TRBV12-3 or TRBV12-4 and TRBJ1-2, with 9 bases aligning to TRBD1. V was clipped by 4 bases and J by 13 bases; unmatched bases: 19. This CDR3 comprises 16 residues. For the CDR3, the DNA is TGTGCCAGCAGTTCCACTTTCCCGATTCCAACAGGGGGCAGCACCTTC. This sequence encodes CASSSTFPIPTGGSTF.

This clonotype was counted ten times or more. This sequence joins TRBV12-5 and TRBJ2-5, with 9 bases that match TRBD2. The V gene's germline CDR1 is LGHNT and CDR2 FRNRAP. The V and J ends lost 1 base and 4 bases, in that order; junction bases with no gene match: 10. This CDR3 comprises 17 residues. CDR3 sequence: CASGLDPRRGGLETQYF. In DNA form, the CDR3 reads TGTGCTAGTGGTTTGGACCCTAGGCGGGGGGGCTTAGAGACCCAGTACTTC.

In this sample, this clonotype turned up a few times. V gene TRBV5-1 combines with J gene TRBJ2-1; weak D call: TRBD2 (7 bases). The germline V and J ends were trimmed by 4 bases and 6 bases, with 14 bases remaining between them. The CDR3 has 14 amino acids. From germline, CDR1 is SGHRS and CDR2 YFSETQ. As DNA, the CDR3 is TGCGCCAGCAGCAGGGCGGGGGCGCCCAATGAGCAGTTCTTC. This sequence encodes CASSRAGAPNEQFF.

CDR3 in amino acids: CASSLDLSGGPDIQYF. The CDR3, as DNA: TGTGCCAGCAGCTTGGACCTCAGCGGGGGCCCGGACATTCAGTACTTC. V is TRBV5-4 and J is TRBJ2-4; 8 bases align to TRBD2. V shed 0 bases and J 8 bases; nucleotides not matched to a gene: 10. This CDR3 region has 16 residues. CDR1 is SGHNT, CDR2 YYREEE, per germline (reference sequence).

The genes are TRBV12-3 or TRBV12-4 and TRBJ1-5; D remains ambiguous. The CDR3 is made up of 13 amino acids. V lost 6 bases, J lost 4 bases, and 10 bases lay in between. CDR3 protein: CASRQNTNQPQHF. CDR3 nucleotides: TGTGCCAGCAGACAAAACACGAATCAGCCCCAGCATTTT.

The sample holds a few counts of this clonotype. The junction departs from germline at one end; a sequencing error may be responsible. The chain combines TRBV29-1 with TRBJ2-7, with a tentative D call TRBD1 (6 bases). This CDR3 has 13 amino acids. From germline, CDR1 is SQVTM and CDR2 ANQGSEA. CDR3 DNA sequence: TGCAGCGTAGAAGAGGGACATACCTACGAGCAGTACTTC. It specifies CSVEEGHTYEQYF.

The chain combines TRBV5-1 with TRBJ2-7; 9 nucleotides align to TRBD1. Losses at the gene ends were 0 bases for V and 2 bases for J; bases not matched to a gene: 6. The CDR3 has 16 amino acids. Germline loops: CDR1 SGHRS, CDR2 YFSETQ. The CDR3 DNA is TGCGCCAGCAGCTTGGCATGGACAGGGGAGACCTACGAGCAGTACTTC. Protein product: CASSLAWTGETYEQYF.

This clonotype has ten or more counts. V usage is TRBV2 and J usage is TRBJ2-1, with D possibly matching TRBD1 (5 bases). The CDR3 sequence is 12 residues long. Germline lookup yields CDR1 SNHLY and CDR2 FYNNEI. V was cut by 11 bases and J by 10 bases, with 18 bases left in between. Here the CDR3 DNA reads TGTGCCGCCCTCGGCACAGGCAGGGAGCAGTTCTTC. Its translation: CAALGTGREQFF.

V is TRBV7-8 and J is TRBJ2-1, with D possibly being TRBD1 (6 bases). The CDR3 spans 15 residues. Trimming pared 5 bases from V and 5 bases from J, leaving 16 bases between. CDR1 and CDR2 (germline): SGHVS, FQNEAQ. CDR3 sequence: CASSPDGRGDNEQFF. CDR3 sequence (DNA): TGTGCCAGCAGCCCGGACGGCAGGGGCGACAATGAGCAGTTCTTC.

In its sample, this clonotype was seen a few times. The chain links TRBV7-6 to TRBJ1-6; 7 nucleotides line up with TRBD1. Looked up from germline, CDR1 is SGHVS and CDR2 is FNYEAQ. The CDR3 runs to 14 residues. With V trimmed by 5 bases and J by 7 bases, 5 bases remained unmatched. CDR3 loop: CASSRTGKNSPLHF. DNA for the CDR3: TGTGCCAGCAGCCGGACAGGCAAGAATTCACCCCTCCACTTT.

This clonotype was observed a handful of times. This sequence joins TRBV5-1 and TRBJ2-7, with D perhaps matching TRBD1 or TRBD2 (5 bases each). Trimming pared 5 bases from V and 0 bases from J, leaving 12 bases between. The CDR3 is made up of 14 amino acids. Germline assignment: CDR1 SGHRS and CDR2 YFSETQ. For the CDR3, the DNA is TGCGCCAGCAGACCCGGGACCACCTCCTACGAGCAGTACTTC. This translates into CASRPGTTSYEQYF.

The V gene is TRBV6-5, the J gene TRBJ1-4; D perhaps matches TRBD1 (5 bases). The CDR3 covers 15 residues. V lost 2 bases to trimming and J lost 4 bases, with 11 bases between them. Germline CDR1 MNHEY, CDR2 SVGAGI. This CDR3 reads CASSYTAGSNEKLFF. CDR3 nucleotide sequence: TGTGCCAGCAGTTACACGGCAGGGAGTAATGAAAAACTGTTTTTT.

In its sample, this clonotype was seen a few times. This chain's CDR3 is CASSLRGDRGPSYEQYF. Written as DNA, the CDR3 is TGTGCCAGCAGCCTTCGGGGCGACAGGGGGCCTTCCTACGAGCAGTACTTC. This chain joins TRBV6-1 and TRBJ2-7; 10 bases align to TRBD1. Per the germline V gene, CDR1 is MNHNS and CDR2 is SASEGT. Trimming at V came to 6 bases and at J to 1 base, leaving 12 bases not matched to a gene. CDR3 length equals 17 residues.

This sequence joins TRBV18 and TRBJ2-5; 9 nucleotides match TRBD1. CDR1 and CDR2 (germline): KGHSH, LQKENI. With V trimmed by 6 bases and J by 3 bases, 5 bases remained unmatched. CDR3 length: 14 residues. The CDR3 DNA reads TGTGCCAGCTCGGCAACAGGGGGCAAAGAGACCCAGTACTTC. Amino acids: CASSATGGKETQYF. The full variable domain, its missing parts supplied by reference TRBV18 and TRBJ2-5, is NAGVMQNPRHLVRRRGQEARLRCSPMKGHSHVYWYRQLPEEGLKFMVYLQKENIIDESGMPKERFSAEFPKEGPSILRIQQVVRGDSAAYFCASSATGGKETQYFGPGTRLLVL.

The chain uses TRBV20-1 and TRBJ2-1, with 9 bases identical to TRBD1. This CDR3 spans 15 amino acids. The V and J ends lost 1 base and 4 bases, in that order; junction bases with no gene match: 5. CDR1 and CDR2 from the germline V gene are DFQATT and SNEGSKA (reference sequence). This chain's CDR3 is CSARAQGARYNEQFF. In nucleotides, the CDR3 is TGCAGTGCTAGAGCACAGGGGGCGCGTTACAATGAGCAGTTCTTC.

The chain employs TRBV15 and TRBJ1-2; D remains ambiguous. This CDR3 has 17 residues. Germline CDR1 reads LNHNV; CDR2 reads YYDKDF (reference sequence). V was shortened by 0 bases and J by 0 bases, with 14 bases between the two germline ends. CDR3 nucleotide sequence: TGTGCCACCAGCAGAGATCAAGGGTCCCTACCTAACTATGGCTACACCTTC. As protein: CATSRDQGSLPNYGYTF. Full variable domain (rest looked up from reference TRBV15 and TRBJ1-2): DAMVIQNPRYQVTQFGKPVTLSCSQTLNHNVMYWYQQKSSQAPKLLFHYYDKDFNNEADTPDNFQSRRPNTSFCFLDIRSPGLGDTAMYLCATSRDQGSLPNYGYTFGSGTRLTVV.